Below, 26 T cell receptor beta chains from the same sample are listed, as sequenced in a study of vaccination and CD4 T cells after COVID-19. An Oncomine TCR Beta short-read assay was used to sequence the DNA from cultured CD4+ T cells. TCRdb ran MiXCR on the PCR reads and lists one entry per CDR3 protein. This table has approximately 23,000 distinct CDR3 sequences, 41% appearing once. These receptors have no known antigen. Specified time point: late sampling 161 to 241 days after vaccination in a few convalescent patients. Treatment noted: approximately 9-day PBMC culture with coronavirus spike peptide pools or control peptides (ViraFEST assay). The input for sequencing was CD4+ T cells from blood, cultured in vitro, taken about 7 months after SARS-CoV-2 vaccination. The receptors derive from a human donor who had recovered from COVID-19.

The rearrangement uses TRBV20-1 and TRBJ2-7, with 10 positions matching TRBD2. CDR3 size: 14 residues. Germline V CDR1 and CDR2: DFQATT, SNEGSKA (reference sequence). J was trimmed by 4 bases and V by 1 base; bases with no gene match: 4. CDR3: CSARGVAGGYEQYF. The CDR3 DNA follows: TGCAGTGCTAGAGGGGTAGCGGGAGGATACGAGCAGTACTTC.

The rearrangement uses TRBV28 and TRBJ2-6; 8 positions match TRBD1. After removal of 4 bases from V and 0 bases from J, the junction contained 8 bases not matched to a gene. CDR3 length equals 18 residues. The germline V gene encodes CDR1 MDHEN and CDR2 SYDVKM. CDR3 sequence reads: CASSSRQGLVSGANVLTF. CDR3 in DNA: TGTGCCAGCAGTTCCCGACAGGGGCTGGTCTCTGGGGCCAACGTCCTGACTTTC.

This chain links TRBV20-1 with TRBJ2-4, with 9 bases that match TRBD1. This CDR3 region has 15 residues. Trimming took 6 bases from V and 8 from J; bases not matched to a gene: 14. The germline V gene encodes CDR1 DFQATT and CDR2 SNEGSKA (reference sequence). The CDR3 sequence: CSANKDRGKSDIQYF. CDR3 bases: TGCAGTGCCAACAAGGACAGGGGAAAGTCGGACATTCAGTACTTC.

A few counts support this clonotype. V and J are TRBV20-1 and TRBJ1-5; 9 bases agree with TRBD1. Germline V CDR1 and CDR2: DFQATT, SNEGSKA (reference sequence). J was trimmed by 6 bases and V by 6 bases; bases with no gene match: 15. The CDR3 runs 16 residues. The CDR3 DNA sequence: TGCAGTGCCAATCCTACCGGGACAGGGACAACTCAGCCCCAGCATTTT. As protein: CSANPTGTGTTQPQHF.

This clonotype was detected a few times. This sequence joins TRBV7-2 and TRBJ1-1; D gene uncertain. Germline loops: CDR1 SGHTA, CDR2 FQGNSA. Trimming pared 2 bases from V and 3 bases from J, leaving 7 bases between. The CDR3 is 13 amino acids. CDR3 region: CASSLMGYTEAFF. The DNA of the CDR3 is TGTGCCAGCAGCTTAATGGGGTACACTGAAGCTTTCTTT.

Here the CDR3 reads CASSRVGGTSATYEQYF. The CDR3 bases are TGTGCCAGCAGTAGAGTTGGAGGGACTAGCGCTACCTACGAGCAGTACTTC. The chain links TRBV6-1 to TRBJ2-7; 10 nucleotides match TRBD2. This CDR3 has 17 residues. Germline CDR1 MNHNS, CDR2 SASEGT. J gave up 2 bases and V 5 bases, and 12 bases lay outside the gene matches.

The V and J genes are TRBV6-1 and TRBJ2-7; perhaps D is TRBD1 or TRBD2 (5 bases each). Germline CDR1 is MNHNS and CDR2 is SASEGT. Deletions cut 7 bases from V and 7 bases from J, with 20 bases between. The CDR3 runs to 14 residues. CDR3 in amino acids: CASTKLHLGDEQYF. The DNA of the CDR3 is TGTGCCAGCACAAAACTACACTTGGGGGATGAGCAGTACTTC.

The CDR3 coding sequence is TGTGCCAGCAGGCCACGGGGCTTGGTTAATTCACCCCTCCACTTT. It yields the protein CASRPRGLVNSPLHF. The gene calls are TRBV6-1 and TRBJ1-6, with D tentatively TRBD1 (5 bases). This CDR3 region has 15 residues. The ends were cut back, 6 bases at V and 6 bases at J, with 15 bases in the middle. Germline CDR1 reads MNHNS; CDR2 reads SASEGT.

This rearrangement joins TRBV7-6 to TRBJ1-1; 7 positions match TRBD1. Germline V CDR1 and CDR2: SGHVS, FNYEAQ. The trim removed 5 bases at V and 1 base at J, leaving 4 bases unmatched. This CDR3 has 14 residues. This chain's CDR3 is CASSRRQGNTEAFF. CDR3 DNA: TGTGCCAGCAGCCGAAGACAGGGGAACACTGAAGCTTTCTTT.

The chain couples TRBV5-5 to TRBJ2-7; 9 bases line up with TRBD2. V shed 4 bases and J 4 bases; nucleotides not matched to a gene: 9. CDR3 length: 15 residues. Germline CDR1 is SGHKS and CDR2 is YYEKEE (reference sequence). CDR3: CASSRRGLALYEQYF. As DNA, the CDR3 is TGTGCCAGCAGCCGCAGGGGACTAGCCCTATACGAGCAGTACTTC.

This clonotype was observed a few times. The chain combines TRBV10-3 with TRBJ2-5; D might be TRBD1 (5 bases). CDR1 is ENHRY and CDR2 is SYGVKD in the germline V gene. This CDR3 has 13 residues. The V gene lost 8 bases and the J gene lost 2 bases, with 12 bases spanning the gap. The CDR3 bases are TGTGCCATCTCCCCCAGGGCTCAAGAGACCCAGTACTTC. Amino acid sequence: CAISPRAQETQYF.

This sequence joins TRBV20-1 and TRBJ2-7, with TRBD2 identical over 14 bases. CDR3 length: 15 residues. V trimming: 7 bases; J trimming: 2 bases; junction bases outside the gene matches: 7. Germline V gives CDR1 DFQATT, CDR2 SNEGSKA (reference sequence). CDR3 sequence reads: CSVSRLAGGPYEQYF. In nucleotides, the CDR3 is TGCAGTGTTAGCCGACTAGCGGGAGGGCCCTACGAGCAGTACTTC.

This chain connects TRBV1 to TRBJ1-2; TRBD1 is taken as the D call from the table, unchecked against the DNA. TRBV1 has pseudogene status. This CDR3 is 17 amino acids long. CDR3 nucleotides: TGCACCAGCAGCCAATATTACCTCGGGACGCCCAACTATGGCTACACCTTC. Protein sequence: CTSSQYYLGTPNYGYTF.

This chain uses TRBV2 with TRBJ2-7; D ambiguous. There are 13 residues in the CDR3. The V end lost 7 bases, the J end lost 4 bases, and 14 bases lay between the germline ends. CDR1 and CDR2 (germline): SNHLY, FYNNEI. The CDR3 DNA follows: TGTGCCAGCAAGTGGGTCCCTTCGTACGAGCAGTACTTC. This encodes CASKWVPSYEQYF.

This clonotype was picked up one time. The CDR3: CASSKDRLSQETQYF. The CDR3 DNA sequence: TGTGCCAGTAGTAAAGACAGGCTATCCCAAGAGACCCAGTACTTC. V usage is TRBV19 and J usage is TRBJ2-5; possibly TRBD1 for D (6 bases). V lost 4 bases and J 1 base, leaving 13 bases between the germline ends. There are 15 residues in the CDR3. Germline CDR1 is LNHDA and CDR2 is SQIVND (reference sequence).

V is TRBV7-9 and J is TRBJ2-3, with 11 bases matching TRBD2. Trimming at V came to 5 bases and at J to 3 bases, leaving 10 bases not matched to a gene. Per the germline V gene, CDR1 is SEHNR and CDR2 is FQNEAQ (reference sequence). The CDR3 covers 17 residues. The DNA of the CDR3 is TGTGCCAGCAGCGTAACCTGGCTAGCGGGAGGAACAGATACGCAGTATTTT. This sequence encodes CASSVTWLAGGTDTQYF.

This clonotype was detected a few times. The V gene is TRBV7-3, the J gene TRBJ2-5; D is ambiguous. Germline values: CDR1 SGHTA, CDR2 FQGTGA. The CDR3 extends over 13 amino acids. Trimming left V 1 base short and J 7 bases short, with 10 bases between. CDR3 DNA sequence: TGTGCCAGCAGCTTAAATGGGCTGGGGACCCAGTACTTC. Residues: CASSLNGLGTQYF.

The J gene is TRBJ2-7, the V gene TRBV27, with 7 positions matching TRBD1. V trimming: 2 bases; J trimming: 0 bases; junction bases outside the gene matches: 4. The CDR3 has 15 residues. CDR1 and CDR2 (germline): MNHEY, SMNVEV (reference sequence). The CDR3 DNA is TGTGCCAGCAGTTTAGTCGGGACAGCCTCCTACGAGCAGTACTTC. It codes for CASSLVGTASYEQYF.

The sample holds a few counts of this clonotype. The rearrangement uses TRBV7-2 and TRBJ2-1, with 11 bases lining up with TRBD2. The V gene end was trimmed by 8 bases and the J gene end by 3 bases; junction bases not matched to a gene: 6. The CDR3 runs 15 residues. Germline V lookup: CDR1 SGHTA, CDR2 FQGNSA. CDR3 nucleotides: TGTGCCAGCCGTCGACTAGCGGGATTCTACAATGAGCAGTTCTTC. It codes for CASRRLAGFYNEQFF.

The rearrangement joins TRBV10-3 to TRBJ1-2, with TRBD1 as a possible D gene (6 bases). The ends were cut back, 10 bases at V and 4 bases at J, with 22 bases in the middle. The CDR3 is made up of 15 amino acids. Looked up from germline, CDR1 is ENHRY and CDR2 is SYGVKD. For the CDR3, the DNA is TGTGCCAGCACACGGGATACCGGGACACCCTATGGCTACACCTTC. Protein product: CASTRDTGTPYGYTF.

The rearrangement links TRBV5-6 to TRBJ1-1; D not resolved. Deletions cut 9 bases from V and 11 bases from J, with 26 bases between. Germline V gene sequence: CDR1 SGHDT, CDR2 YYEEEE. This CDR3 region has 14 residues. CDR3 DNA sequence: TGTGCCAACTACCCATATCAGAGGAACGGATTGGCTTTCTTT. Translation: CANYPYQRNGLAFF.

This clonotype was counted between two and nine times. CDR3 DNA sequence: TGCAGTGCTACTGACCGCGGTCCACTCCTTAGGAATGAGCAGTTCTTC. As protein: CSATDRGPLLRNEQFF. The rearrangement links TRBV20-1 to TRBJ2-1; no firm D call. Germline loops: CDR1 DFQATT, CDR2 SNEGSKA (reference sequence). Trimming cost V 4 bases and J 7 bases, with 23 bases left between them. The CDR3 extends over 16 amino acids.

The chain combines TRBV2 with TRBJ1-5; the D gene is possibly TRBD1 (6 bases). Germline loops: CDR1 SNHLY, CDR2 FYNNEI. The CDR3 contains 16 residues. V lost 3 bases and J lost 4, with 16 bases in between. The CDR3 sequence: CASSDSGAVRNQPQHF. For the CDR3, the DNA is TGTGCCAGCAGTGATTCAGGGGCTGTGCGGAATCAGCCCCAGCATTTT.

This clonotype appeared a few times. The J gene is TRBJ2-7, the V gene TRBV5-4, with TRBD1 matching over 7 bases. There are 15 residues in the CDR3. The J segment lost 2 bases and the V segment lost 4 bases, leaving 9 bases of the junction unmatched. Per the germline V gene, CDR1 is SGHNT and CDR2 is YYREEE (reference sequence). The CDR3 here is CASSQADREPYEQYF. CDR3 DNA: TGTGCCAGCAGCCAGGCTGACAGGGAGCCCTACGAGCAGTACTTC.

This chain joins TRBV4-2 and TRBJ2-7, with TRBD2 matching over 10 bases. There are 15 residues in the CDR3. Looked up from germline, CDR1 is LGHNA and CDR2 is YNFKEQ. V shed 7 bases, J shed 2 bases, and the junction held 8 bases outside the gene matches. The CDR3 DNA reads TGTGCCAGCATGCTCAGACTAGCGGGCCCCTACGAGCAGTACTTC. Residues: CASMLRLAGPYEQYF.

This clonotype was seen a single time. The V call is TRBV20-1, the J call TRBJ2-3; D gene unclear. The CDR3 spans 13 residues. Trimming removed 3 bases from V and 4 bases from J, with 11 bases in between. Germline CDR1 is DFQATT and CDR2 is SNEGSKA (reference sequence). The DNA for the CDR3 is TGCAGTGCTAGTAGTTATCAGGCAGATACGCAGTATTTT. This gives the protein CSASSYQADTQYF.